This T cell receptor (beta chain) is drawn from a study of cytomegalovirus exposure and HLA in healthy donors. A word on this clone: What it recognizes is unknown. Different DNA sequences within this sample yield the same CDR3.

Whole-study results and caveats: Earlier findings revealed that most TCR beta V segments proved productive either about 90% or about 30% of the time. An analysis that was carried out later associated 16,951 TCR beta sequences with HLA alleles at 0.05 false discovery rate.

PCR employed 60 Vbeta and 13 Jbeta primers. Generated by immunoSEQ multiplex PCR, the TCRdb table keeps only in-frame clones and is missing some. The repertoire includes about 190,000 clones, roughly 85% of them detected once, and approximately 1.5% sits in the top ten. V shed 4 bases and J 1 base; nucleotides not matched to a gene: 5. CDR3 size: 15 residues. Germline values: CDR1 MNHEY, CDR2 SMNVEV (reference sequence). The rearrangement uses TRBV27 and TRBJ1-1; TRBD1 matches 8 bases. Source material: PBMCs. The sequence derives from a woman younger than 35 in good health and CMV-seronegative. CDR3 sequence: CASSSPQGGNTEAFF. The CDR3, as DNA: TGTGCCAGCAGTTCCCCACAGGGGGGGAACACTGAAGCTTTCTTT.